This TCR beta chain was sequenced for a study of a mutant IDH1 vaccine in newly diagnosed glioma. Study-wide background: Commencement of vaccination occurred 4-6 weeks following radiotherapy alone, or concurrently with temozolomide cycles.

Time point defined: week 35, safety follow-up. Vaccinated patients received 300 ug of mutant IDH1 20-mer peptide per dose, with topical imiquimod. Astrocytomas that were new, WHO grade 3 or 4, IDH1-mutant and ATRX-lost were present in the donors. The data were produced by immunoSEQ multiplex PCR, yet TCRdb's version contains in-frame clones alone and is incomplete. The top ten hold 5.5% to 8.5% of the sample, which has roughly 50,000 clones, 65% to 85% seen once. Turning to this clone: Its antigen is undetermined.

Germline loops: CDR1 ENHRY, CDR2 SYGVKD. This CDR3 contains 12 residues. V was shortened by 7 bases and J by 3 bases, with 8 bases between the two germline ends. The chain uses TRBV10-3 and TRBJ2-3; D ambiguous. The origin of this receptor is a man in his forties with glioma. This specimen was PBMCs, taken from a glioma patient whose treatment included an IDH1 peptide vaccine. The CDR3 sequence: CAIMEETDTQYF. DNA of the CDR3: TGTGCCATCATGGAAGAGACAGATACGCAGTATTTT.